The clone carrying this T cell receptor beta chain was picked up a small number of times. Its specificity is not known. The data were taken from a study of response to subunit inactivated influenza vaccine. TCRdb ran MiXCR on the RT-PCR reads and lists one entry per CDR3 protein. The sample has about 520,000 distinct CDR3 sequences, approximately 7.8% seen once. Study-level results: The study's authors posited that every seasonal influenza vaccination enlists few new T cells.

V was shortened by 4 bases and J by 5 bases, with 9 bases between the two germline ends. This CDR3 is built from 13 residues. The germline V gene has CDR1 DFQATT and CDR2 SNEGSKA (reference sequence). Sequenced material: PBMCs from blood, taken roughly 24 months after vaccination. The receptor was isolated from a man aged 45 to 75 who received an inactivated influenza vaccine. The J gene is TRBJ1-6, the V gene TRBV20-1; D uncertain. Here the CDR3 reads CSAIPRDNSPLHF. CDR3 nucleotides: TGCAGTGCTATCCCCCGGGATAATTCACCCCTCCACTTT.